Each of the 20 T cell receptor beta chains below was sequenced from the same sample in a study of identical twins. From the 5' RACE reads, TCRdb called clonotypes with MiXCR, one entry per CDR3 protein. The top ten clones hold approximately 0.48% of a sample with about 530,000 distinct CDR3 sequences, 20% to 25% of them seen once. These data also formed part of another study, on yellow fever vaccine responses in identical twins.

Source material: CD4+ T cells sorted from blood. Source of these receptors: a woman younger than 30 in good health.

The rearrangement uses TRBV5-1 and TRBJ1-4, with 8 nucleotides matching TRBD1. There are 16 residues in the CDR3. Germline CDR1 is SGHRS and CDR2 is YFSETQ. The trim removed 2 bases at V and 7 bases at J, leaving 10 bases unmatched. The chain's CDR3 is CASSLSLQGDGEKLFF. The CDR3 coding sequence is TGCGCCAGCAGCTTATCCCTACAGGGGGACGGTGAAAAACTGTTTTTT.

The CDR3 DNA is TGCAGTGCTAGAGCGAGGGTGAAGGGACAAGAGACCCAGTACTTC. This translates into CSARARVKGQETQYF. This chain joins TRBV20-1 and TRBJ2-5, with a tentative D call TRBD2 (5 bases). V was clipped by 1 base and J by 2 bases, with 14 bases between them. From germline, CDR1 is DFQATT and CDR2 SNEGSKA (reference sequence). This CDR3 region has 15 residues.

V usage is TRBV7-9 and J usage is TRBJ2-3, with D perhaps being TRBD1 or TRBD2 (5 bases each). Germline CDR1 SEHNR, CDR2 FQNEAQ (reference sequence). The ends were cut back, 0 bases at V and 2 bases at J, with 9 bases in the middle. This CDR3 is built from 15 residues. CDR3 DNA sequence: TGTGCCAGCAGCTTAGCGCTGGGGGACACAGATACGCAGTATTTT. Translated: CASSLALGDTDTQYF.

V gene TRBV7-7 combines with J gene TRBJ2-2, with D possibly matching TRBD2 (5 bases). Germline lookup yields CDR1 SSHAT and CDR2 FNYEAQ (reference sequence). The V and J ends lost 5 bases and 3 bases respectively, with 10 bases between them. CDR3 length equals 14 residues. The CDR3 region is CASSPRGHTGELFF. DNA for the CDR3: TGTGCCAGCAGCCCCCGGGGTCACACCGGGGAGCTGTTTTTT.

This clonotype was seen more than once but under ten times. The rearrangement joins TRBV10-3 to TRBJ2-2; 9 positions agree with TRBD2. V shed 10 bases and J 1 base; nucleotides not matched to a gene: 7. The CDR3 has 15 residues. The germline gives CDR1 ENHRY, CDR2 SYGVKD. CDR3 protein: CATAGTSQNTGELFF. As DNA, the CDR3 is TGTGCCACCGCCGGGACTAGCCAGAACACCGGGGAGCTGTTTTTT.

V and J are TRBV7-6 and TRBJ2-1; the D is unclear. CDR3 size: 15 residues. Germline CDR1 is SGHVS and CDR2 is FNYEAQ. V lost 4 bases and J lost 6, with 16 bases in between. The CDR3 is CASSYTPGLVNEQFF. The DNA of the CDR3 is TGTGCCAGCAGCTACACACCGGGTTTGGTCAATGAGCAGTTCTTC.

The genes are TRBV24-1 and TRBJ2-1; a possible D gene is TRBD2 (5 bases). Germline V CDR1 and CDR2: KGHDR, SFDVKD. V shed 1 base and J shed 7 bases, with 13 bases lying between them. The CDR3 covers 15 residues. CDR3 loop: CATSDFTTRGNEQFF. Here the CDR3 DNA reads TGTGCCACCAGTGATTTCACAACCCGAGGGAATGAGCAGTTCTTC.

This clonotype was seen only a few times. The V gene is TRBV6-1, the J gene TRBJ1-4, with 8 bases lining up with TRBD1. Unmatched junction bases numbered 7, after V lost 4 bases and J lost 6 bases. The CDR3 contains 15 residues. Germline V gives CDR1 MNHNS, CDR2 SASEGT. Written as DNA, the CDR3 is TGTGCCAGCAGTGGAGGACAGGGTGTGGATGAAAAACTGTTTTTT. This codes for CASSGGQGVDEKLFF.

This clonotype has more than one count but fewer than ten. The J gene is TRBJ1-4, the V gene TRBV28, with TRBD1 matching over 7 bases. From germline, CDR1 is MDHEN and CDR2 SYDVKM. The CDR3 sequence is 15 residues long. Trimming removed 6 bases from V and 2 bases from J; junction bases left unmatched: 6. CDR3 nucleotides: TGTGCCAGCAGGGATCAGGGGGTCACTAATGAAAAACTGTTTTTT. It yields the protein CASRDQGVTNEKLFF.

The chain joins TRBV24-1 to TRBJ2-1; D perhaps matches TRBD2 (5 bases). The length of the CDR3 is 13 residues. CDR1 and CDR2 (germline): KGHDR, SFDVKD. V was shortened by 4 bases and J by 5 bases, with 8 bases between the two germline ends. CDR3 coding DNA: TGTGCCACCAGTGACCTCGGGAACAATGAGCAGTTCTTC. Translating gives CATSDLGNNEQFF.

V usage is TRBV29-1 and J usage is TRBJ2-1; D uncertain. Germline CDR1 SQVTM, CDR2 ANQGSEA. The CDR3 length is 11 residues. Trimming removed 5 bases at V and 3 bases at J, with 5 bases between. This chain's CDR3 is CSVLLYNEQFF. As DNA, the CDR3 is TGCAGCGTTCTCCTCTACAATGAGCAGTTCTTC.

This chain uses TRBV19 with TRBJ2-1; no clear D. This CDR3 is 15 amino acids long. Germline V gene data show CDR1 as LNHDA and CDR2 as SQIVND (reference sequence). The ends were cut back, 4 bases at V and 5 bases at J, with 15 bases in the middle. The CDR3 reads CASSRVDSLDNEQFF. Written as DNA, the CDR3 is TGTGCCAGTAGTAGAGTCGACTCGTTAGACAATGAGCAGTTCTTC.

This clonotype was seen a few times. The V gene is TRBV27, the J gene TRBJ2-3; 9 bases fit TRBD2. The V gene's germline CDR1 is MNHEY and CDR2 SMNVEV (reference sequence). The CDR3 extends over 14 amino acids. V shed 6 bases and J 4 bases; nucleotides not matched to a gene: 5. The CDR3 region is CASRQAGGADTQYF. The DNA for the CDR3 is TGTGCCAGCAGACAAGCGGGAGGAGCAGATACGCAGTATTTT.

V and J are TRBV2 and TRBJ1-2; a weak D match, TRBD1 (5 bases). V gave up 4 bases and J gave up 8 bases, with 17 bases separating them. The CDR3 has 14 residues. Per germline, CDR1 SNHLY and CDR2 FYNNEI. Here the CDR3 DNA reads TGTGCCAGCAGTGGGGACTTTCGTGCGGGAGGCTACACCTTC. Translation: CASSGDFRAGGYTF.

The chain joins TRBV29-1 to TRBJ2-7; possibly TRBD1 for D (5 bases). The ends were cut back, 3 bases at V and 2 bases at J, with 17 bases in the middle. CDR1 and CDR2 (germline): SQVTM, ANQGSEA. This CDR3 has 15 amino acids. The CDR3 coding sequence is TGCAGCGTTGATACGGCAGGGTACGACCCCTACGAGCAGTACTTC. This sequence encodes CSVDTAGYDPYEQYF.

This chain connects TRBV5-1 to TRBJ2-5; TRBD2 aligns across 7 bases. There are 16 residues in the CDR3. Trimming removed 4 bases from V and 4 bases from J; junction bases left unmatched: 13. The germline CDR1 and CDR2 sequences are SGHRS and YFSETQ. The CDR3 sequence: CASSAVTAGVRETQYF. The CDR3 coding sequence is TGCGCCAGCAGCGCAGTAACCGCGGGAGTCAGAGAGACCCAGTACTTC.

This clonotype was seen repeatedly, ten times or more. The rearrangement links TRBV5-1 to TRBJ2-7; D gene unclear. Germline-derived CDR1 and CDR2 are SGHRS and YFSETQ. This CDR3 contains 12 residues. Trimming cost V 0 bases and J 2 bases, with 3 bases left between them. CDR3: CASSLGAYEQYF. DNA for the CDR3: TGCGCCAGCAGCTTGGGAGCCTACGAGCAGTACTTC.

The V gene is TRBV9, the J gene TRBJ2-1; D is unclear. The ends were cut back, 0 bases at V and 6 bases at J, with 7 bases in the middle. This CDR3 has 13 amino acids. Germline values: CDR1 SGDLS, CDR2 YYNGEE. DNA of the CDR3: TGTGCCAGCAGCGTAGGGCCCGTCAATGAGCAGTTCTTC. This codes for CASSVGPVNEQFF.

This chain links TRBV12-3 or TRBV12-4 with TRBJ1-5; D unresolved. This CDR3 spans 12 amino acids. V was trimmed by 5 bases and J by 6 bases, leaving 8 bases between them. As DNA, the CDR3 is TGTGCCAGCAGTGCCAGGAGTCAGCCCCAGCATTTT. This codes for CASSARSQPQHF.

The chain has TRBV18 and TRBJ2-1, with a tentative D call TRBD2 (6 bases). Trimming removed 0 bases from V and 5 bases from J, with 11 bases in between. The CDR3 loop spans 15 amino acids. The germline V gene has CDR1 KGHSH and CDR2 LQKENI. The CDR3 sequence is CASSPPTSRDNEQFF. For the CDR3, the DNA is TGTGCCAGCTCACCACCAACTAGCAGGGACAATGAGCAGTTCTTC.